This is a list of T cell receptor beta chains from one sample in a study of cytomegalovirus exposure and HLA in healthy donors. Libraries were prepared by immunoSEQ multiplex PCR; TCRdb keeps only in-frame clonotypes and omits some of them. Among about 93,000 clones, over 55% were seen once, and the ten largest hold under 6%. The sample was PBMCs. The receptors come from a boy younger than 18 in good health and CMV-seropositive. Both conserved end residues are part of each CDR3. A D gene is named only where the DNA matches it firmly. Size tells how often a clone was seen (once, few, many) or the class of an expanded clone, and some rows leave it out.

clone_size,j_call,d_call,v_call,cdr3_aa,cdr3_nt
few,TRBJ1-6,NA,TRBV5-1,CASSLVAGRALHSPLHF,TGCGCCAGCAGCTTGGTTGCGGGGAGGGCTTTGCATTCACCCCTCCACTTT
NA,TRBJ2-5,TRBD1,TRBV5-4,CASSHWDRDGETQYF,TGTGCCAGCAGCCATTGGGACAGGGATGGGGAGACCCAGTACTTC
NA,TRBJ2-2,TRBD2,TRBV12-5,CASGLVLERGLAGGLSTGELFF,TGTGCTAGTGGTTTGGTCCTCGAACGAGGACTAGCGGGGGGGCTAAGCACCGGGGAGCTGTTTTTT
NA,TRBJ2-7,TRBD2,TRBV5-1,CASSLGLAGETYEQYF,TGCGCCAGCAGCCTTGGACTAGCGGGGGAAACCTACGAGCAGTACTTC
NA,TRBJ2-1,TRBD1,TRBV5-4,CASSYWTGVMDEQFF,TGTGCCAGCAGCTACTGGACAGGGGTTATGGATGAGCAGTTCTTC
NA,TRBJ1-4,TRBD1,TRBV7-9,CASSLTRQGWNEKLFF,TGTGCCAGCAGCCTTACGAGACAGGGTTGGAATGAAAAACTGTTTTTT
NA,TRBJ2-7,NA,TRBV4-3,CASSQDFGTPTYEQYF,TGCGCCAGCAGCCAAGATTTTGGGACACCTACCTACGAGCAGTACTTC
NA,TRBJ2-2,NA,TRBV11-2,CASSLVRGGAGELFF,TGTGCCAGCAGCTTGGTCCGGGGAGGTGCCGGGGAGCTGTTTTTT
few,TRBJ2-7,TRBD1,TRBV6-1,CASRERQGAVYEQYF,TGTGCCAGCAGGGAGAGACAGGGGGCGGTCTACGAGCAGTACTTC
NA,TRBJ2-7,NA,TRBV4-2,CASSLTGPYEQYF,TGTGCCAGCAGCTTGACAGGACCCTACGAGCAGTACTTC
NA,TRBJ1-4,TRBD1,TRBV15,CATSIGTGISEKLFF,TGTGCCACCAGCATCGGGACAGGGATTAGTGAAAAACTGTTTTTT
NA,TRBJ1-3,NA,TRBV25-1,CASSDSLSGNTIYF,TGTGCCAGCAGTGATTCTCTCTCTGGAAACACCATATATTTT
few,TRBJ2-7,TRBD1,TRBV6-5,CASKPGTGSTYEQYF,TGTGCCAGCAAACCCGGGACAGGTAGTACCTACGAGCAGTACTTC
NA,TRBJ2-2,NA,TRBV4-2,CASRHERSGELFF,TGTGCCAGCAGACACGAGCGGTCCGGGGAGCTGTTTTTT
NA,TRBJ1-1,NA,TRBV28,CASQRTSNTEAFF,TGTGCCAGCCAGAGGACTAGCAACACTGAAGCTTTCTTT
NA,TRBJ1-4,TRBD1,TRBV7-2,CASSLQGAVNEKLFF,TGTGCCAGCAGCTTACAGGGGGCCGTTAATGAAAAACTGTTTTTT
NA,TRBJ1-1,NA,TRBV5-1,CASSLASEAFF,TGCGCCAGCAGCTTGGCTTCGGAAGCTTTCTTT
few,TRBJ1-6,NA,TRBV5-4,CASSLGGYNSPLHF,TGTGCCAGCAGCTTGGGAGGGTACAATTCACCCCTCCACTTT
NA,TRBJ2-2,NA,TRBV6-5,CASRPQQGAGELFF,TGTGCCAGCAGACCTCAACAGGGAGCCGGGGAGCTGTTTTTT
NA,TRBJ2-3,TRBD1,TRBV6-5,CASSRDRGDTQYF,TGTGCCAGCAGCCGCGACAGGGGAGATACGCAGTATTTT
NA,TRBJ2-7,NA,TRBV29-1,CSVEARQGYEQYF,TGCAGCGTTGAAGCCCGGCAGGGCTACGAGCAGTACTTC
NA,TRBJ2-7,NA,TRBV4-2,CASSLLASSYEQYF,TGTGCCAGCAGCCTGTTGGCTAGCTCCTACGAGCAGTACTTC
NA,TRBJ1-4,TRBD1,TRBV7-9,CASSRRGTGKEKLFF,TGTGCCAGCAGCCGTCGCGGGACAGGGAAAGAAAAACTGTTTTTT
NA,TRBJ2-1,NA,TRBV7-9,CASSRGAGTEQFF,TGTGCCAGCAGCCGGGGGGCGGGTACTGAGCAGTTCTTC
NA,TRBJ1-1,NA,TRBV2,CASGQEVYTEAFF,TGTGCCAGCGGCCAGGAAGTCTACACTGAAGCTTTCTTT
NA,TRBJ1-6,NA,TRBV7-8,CASSLGGGPSSPLHF,TGTGCCAGCAGCTTAGGGGGAGGGCCCTCTTCACCCCTCCACTTT
once,TRBJ2-2,NA,TRBV4-3,CASARGPGTGELFF,TGCGCCAGCGCTCGAGGCCCCGGCACCGGGGAGCTGTTTTTT
NA,TRBJ2-1,TRBD2,TRBV7-9,CASSERRECEQFF,TGTGCCAGCAGCGAGAGGCGGGAGTGTGAGCAGTTCTTC
NA,TRBJ1-4,NA,TRBV7-9,CASSLGQGNEKLFF,TGTGCCAGCAGCTTAGGGCAGGGTAATGAAAAACTGTTTTTT
once,TRBJ2-6,NA,TRBV5-4,CASSLSDSGANVLTF,TGTGCCAGCAGCTTGTCAGACTCTGGGGCCAACGTCCTGACTTTC
NA,TRBJ1-2,NA,TRBV27,CASSFRRAGGYTF,TGTGCCAGCAGTTTCCGCAGGGCCGGTGGCTACACCTTC
NA,TRBJ2-5,TRBD2,TRBV7-9,CASSLGLAGGEETQYF,TGTGCCAGCAGCTTGGGACTAGCGGGAGGGGAGGAGACCCAGTACTTC
NA,TRBJ1-1,NA,TRBV19,CASSIVRPRATEAFF,TGTGCCAGTAGTATAGTGCGGCCCAGGGCCACTGAAGCTTTCTTT
NA,TRBJ1-6,TRBD1,TRBV2,CASSEVSTGILPLNF,TGTGCCAGCAGTGAAGTATCGACAGGGATTTTACCCCTCAACTTT
NA,TRBJ1-2,NA,TRBV6-4,CASSPDRNYGYTF,TGTGCCAGCAGCCCGGACAGAAACTATGGCTACACCTTC
NA,TRBJ1-1,NA,TRBV2,CAGGQGPNLNTEAFF,TGTGCCGGGGGTCAGGGGCCAAATTTGAACACTGAAGCTTTCTTT
NA,TRBJ1-2,NA,TRBV5-6,CASSPDTRMNGYTF,TGTGCCAGCAGCCCAGATACCAGAATGAATGGCTACACCTTC